The next 29 T cell receptor beta chains were all read from a single sample in a study of blood T cell repertoires in COVID-19. The repertoire was sequenced with immunoSEQ multiplex PCR; TCRdb's copy has only in-frame clones and lacks some. The sample includes 450,000 to 500,000 clones, 70% to 90% of them seen just once. The sequencing sample was made of peripheral blood. The receptors shown here come from a human donor in a cohort sampled during active COVID-19.

The chain has TRBV18 and TRBJ2-2, with D perhaps TRBD1 (6 bases). Germline V CDR1 and CDR2: KGHSH, LQKENI. The ends were cut back, 4 bases at V and 6 bases at J, with 9 bases in the middle. There are 13 residues in the CDR3. Here the CDR3 DNA reads TGTGCCAGCTCACAGACAGGCCCCGGGGAGCTGTTTTTT. This encodes CASSQTGPGELFF.

CDR3 sequence reads: CASSPNRGGLRDTQYF. The DNA for the CDR3 is TGTGCCAGTAGTCCCAACAGGGGTGGGCTACGGGATACGCAGTATTTT. The V gene is TRBV19, the J gene TRBJ2-3; TRBD1 matches at 7 bases. Germline CDR1 and CDR2: LNHDA and SQIVND (reference sequence). Germline trimming cut 5 bases from V and 6 bases from J; bases unmatched to any gene: 14. CDR3 length: 16 amino acids.

This clone came up a few times. The CDR3 region has the DNA TGTGCCAGTACAGGGGCGGTTAACTCCTACGAGCAGTACTTC. Its translation: CASTGAVNSYEQYF. The V call is TRBV6-6, the J call TRBJ2-7, with TRBD1 matching 7 bases. Germline values: CDR1 MNHNY, CDR2 SVGAGI (reference sequence). V dropped 9 bases and J dropped 0; count of bases not matched to a gene: 8. This CDR3 is 14 amino acids long.

A note on this clone: Other DNA sequences in the same sample also yield this CDR3. The chain uses TRBV28 and TRBJ2-1; no definite D call. Germline-derived CDR1 and CDR2 are MDHEN and SYDVKM. CDR3 length equals 13 residues. V gave up 4 bases and J gave up 1 base, with 5 bases separating them. CDR3 amino acids: CASSSGSYNEQFF. The CDR3 DNA reads TGTGCCAGCAGTTCCGGGTCCTACAATGAGCAGTTCTTC.

The chain recombines TRBV28 with TRBJ2-1, with 12 bases lining up with TRBD2. The CDR3 covers 16 residues. Unmatched junction bases numbered 10, after V lost 5 bases and J lost 8 bases. Germline V CDR1 and CDR2: MDHEN, SYDVKM. The CDR3 is CASSALTSGRRDEQFF. CDR3 DNA: TGTGCCAGCAGTGCACTCACTAGCGGGAGGAGGGATGAGCAGTTCTTC. The full variable domain, rest sourced from reference TRBV28 and TRBJ2-1, is DVKVTQSSRYLVKRTGEKVFLECVQDMDHENMFWYRQDPGLGLRLIYFSYDVKMKEKGDIPEGYSVSREKKERFSLILESASTNQTSMYLCASSALTSGRRDEQFFGPGTRLTVL.

This clone was observed a handful of times. The chain couples TRBV11-3 to TRBJ2-5; 7 positions agree with TRBD2. Germline CDR1 is SGHNT and CDR2 is YENEEA. This CDR3 spans 15 amino acids. V trimming: 1 base; J trimming: 2 bases; junction bases outside the gene matches: 4. The CDR3 is CASSLGASGQETQYF. For the CDR3, the DNA is TGTGCCAGCAGCTTAGGAGCTAGCGGACAAGAGACCCAGTACTTC.

In DNA form, the CDR3 reads TGTGCCAGCAGCTTGAAGTGGGGACAGGGGGTCTCCTACGAGCAGTACTTC. Its protein is CASSLKWGQGVSYEQYF. The rearrangement uses TRBV5-8 and TRBJ2-7; 11 positions agree with TRBD1. The V gene's germline CDR1 is SGHTS and CDR2 YDEGEE. J lost 0 bases, V lost 1 base, and 6 bases had no gene match. CDR3 length: 17 residues.

This clone was detected once. The chain is built from TRBV6-5 and TRBJ2-5, with 7 bases fitting TRBD1. The length of the CDR3 is 13 residues. V shed 6 bases and J 5 bases; nucleotides not matched to a gene: 6. Germline loops: CDR1 MNHEY, CDR2 SVGAGI. This chain's CDR3 is CASSTDRVETQYF. The CDR3 DNA reads TGTGCCAGCAGCACTGACAGGGTTGAGACCCAGTACTTC.

J is TRBJ2-7 and V is TRBV28, with 8 bases aligning to TRBD1. The CDR3 sequence is 12 residues long. The V and J ends lost 10 bases and 3 bases, in that order; junction bases with no gene match: 5. The germline V gene has CDR1 MDHEN and CDR2 SYDVKM. CDR3 sequence: CATWDRYYEQYF. The CDR3 DNA reads as TGTGCCACCTGGGACAGGTACTACGAGCAGTACTTC. Full variable domain (missing parts from reference TRBV28 and TRBJ2-7): DVKVTQSSRYLVKRTGEKVFLECVQDMDHENMFWYRQDPGLGLRLIYFSYDVKMKEKGDIPEGYSVSREKKERFSLILESASTNQTSMYLCATWDRYYEQYFGPGTRLTVT.

The gene calls are TRBV10-3 and TRBJ2-3; possible D gene TRBD1, 6 bases. V lost 0 bases to trimming and J lost 2 bases, with 18 bases between them. The CDR3 runs to 18 residues. The V gene's germline CDR1 is ENHRY and CDR2 SYGVKD. CDR3 region: CAISESGDPRGNTDTQYF. CDR3 nucleotides: TGTGCCATCAGTGAGTCCGGAGACCCCAGGGGTAACACAGATACGCAGTATTTT.

CDR3 sequence reads: CSVLREDPYGYTF. The CDR3 DNA sequence: TGCAGCGTTTTACGAGAGGATCCATATGGCTACACCTTC. The V and J genes are TRBV29-1 and TRBJ1-2; D is ambiguous. The V gene's germline CDR1 is SQVTM and CDR2 ANQGSEA. Deletions cut 5 bases from V and 5 bases from J, with 15 bases between. CDR3 length equals 13 residues.

This clone was counted once. V usage is TRBV6-6 and J usage is TRBJ1-2; 7 bases fit TRBD1. After removal of 10 bases from V and 8 bases from J, the junction contained 16 bases not matched to a gene. CDR3 size: 14 residues. In germline, CDR1 is MNHNY, CDR2 SVGAGI (reference sequence). The DNA of the CDR3 is TGTGCCACGTTCAGATTTAACAGGGGCAACGGCTACACCTTC. Its protein is CATFRFNRGNGYTF.

CDR3 coding DNA: TGTGCCAGCAGCTTAGTCCGGGACAGCAATTCACCCCTCCACTTT. It translates to CASSLVRDSNSPLHF. The V gene is TRBV7-9, the J gene TRBJ1-6; 7 nucleotides match TRBD1. The CDR3 runs 15 residues. CDR1 and CDR2 (germline): SEHNR, FQNEAQ (reference sequence). J was trimmed by 7 bases and V by 1 base; bases with no gene match: 4. Together with reference TRBV7-9 and TRBJ1-6, the CDR3 gives the full variable domain: DTGVSQNPRHKITKRGQNVTFRCDPISEHNRLYWYRQTLGQGPEFLTYFQNEAQLEKSRLLSDRFSAERPKGSFSTLEIQRTEQGDSAMYLCASSLVRDSNSPLHFGNGTRLTVT.

This rearrangement joins TRBV27 to TRBJ2-1, with 14 bases aligning to TRBD2. CDR1 and CDR2 from the germline V gene are MNHEY and SMNVEV (reference sequence). The V segment lost 8 bases and the J segment 8 bases; nucleotides outside the gene matches: 5. This CDR3 comprises 14 residues. CDR3 residues: CASQTSGRAHEQFF. The CDR3 DNA follows: TGTGCCAGCCAGACTAGCGGGAGGGCCCATGAGCAGTTCTTC.

The chain links TRBV5-4 to TRBJ2-7, with TRBD2 matching 10 bases. J lost 6 bases, V lost 0 bases, and 9 bases had no gene match. The V gene's germline CDR1 is SGHNT and CDR2 YYREEE (reference sequence). The CDR3 extends over 16 amino acids. This chain's CDR3 is CASSLAGLAGVSEQYF. CDR3 nucleotide sequence: TGTGCCAGCAGCTTGGCCGGGCTAGCGGGAGTATCCGAGCAGTACTTC.

The V call is TRBV19, the J call TRBJ1-6; the D gene is possibly TRBD1 (5 bases). The V and J ends lost 4 bases and 4 bases respectively, with 17 bases between them. CDR3 length: 17 residues. In germline, CDR1 is LNHDA, CDR2 SQIVND (reference sequence). CDR3 amino acids: CASSTTLWGEYNSPLHF. The CDR3 coding sequence is TGTGCCAGTAGTACAACCCTATGGGGGGAATATAATTCACCCCTCCACTTT.

The J gene is TRBJ1-2, the V gene TRBV3-1 (or the pseudogene TRBV3-2); D ambiguous. The CDR3 has 14 amino acids. V shed 5 bases and J shed 2 bases, with 12 bases lying between them. Looked up from germline, CDR1 is LGHDT and CDR2 is YNNKEL (reference sequence). The chain's CDR3 is CASSDRGGNYGYTF. The CDR3, as DNA: TGTGCCAGCAGCGATCGGGGAGGGAACTATGGCTACACCTTC.

This chain connects TRBV4-1 to TRBJ2-2; 11 bases fit TRBD2. Germline-derived CDR1 and CDR2 are MGHRA and YSYEKL. The trim removed 4 bases at V and 5 bases at J, leaving 6 bases unmatched. The CDR3 covers 16 residues. In nucleotides, the CDR3 is TGCGCCAGCAGCCCGACTAGCGGGACCCGTACCGGGGAGCTGTTTTTT. It codes for CASSPTSGTRTGELFF.

This chain joins TRBV5-4 and TRBJ2-1; 14 nucleotides align to TRBD2. The V and J ends lost 1 base and 7 bases, in that order; junction bases with no gene match: 16. The germline gives CDR1 SGHNT, CDR2 YYREEE (reference sequence). The CDR3 has 20 amino acids. CDR3 protein: CASSLPRSTSGRGAPNEQFF. The CDR3 DNA follows: TGTGCCAGCAGCTTGCCTCGCTCGACTAGCGGGAGGGGGGCTCCAAATGAGCAGTTCTTC.

Only one count was recorded for this clone. This chain joins TRBV19 and TRBJ2-7; 13 positions match TRBD2. Germline CDR1 and CDR2: LNHDA and SQIVND (reference sequence). There are 19 residues in the CDR3. The ends lost 4 bases at V and 2 bases at J; junction bases unmatched: 14. The CDR3, as DNA: TGTGCCAGTAGTAGCGAATCACCGGGACTAGCGGGGCCGGCCTACGAGCAGTACTTC. Amino acids: CASSSESPGLAGPAYEQYF.

V usage is TRBV6-2 or TRBV6-3 and J usage is TRBJ1-6, with D possibly matching TRBD1 (6 bases). The CDR3 spans 19 residues. V lost 4 bases and J lost 1, with 20 bases in between. Germline-derived CDR1 and CDR2 are MNHEY and SVGEGT. CDR3 DNA: TGTGCCAGCAGTTCTGACCGACAGGCAGCGGGGTCCTATAATTCACCCCTCCACTTT. This sequence encodes CASSSDRQAAGSYNSPLHF.

The chain carries TRBV28 and TRBJ1-2; tentative D call: TRBD1 (5 bases). Trimming left V 5 bases short and J 4 bases short, with 20 bases between. CDR1 and CDR2 (germline): MDHEN, SYDVKM. This CDR3 is built from 16 residues. The CDR3 nucleotides read TGTGCCAGCAGTGGTCCCTCAGGGAGGGTAGGCTATGGCTACACCTTC. This sequence encodes CASSGPSGRVGYGYTF.

The rearrangement links TRBV5-1 to TRBJ2-2; 10 bases align to TRBD2. The CDR3 length is 17 residues. V lost 1 base and J lost 0; bases outside the gene matches: 3. Germline-derived CDR1 and CDR2 are SGHRS and YFSETQ. As DNA, the CDR3 is TGCGCCAGCAGCTTGACTAGCGGGGCTGCGAACACCGGGGAGCTGTTTTTT. Translated: CASSLTSGAANTGELFF. Supplemented by reference TRBV5-1 and TRBJ2-2, the full variable domain reads KAGVTQTPRYLIKTRGQQVTLSCSPISGHRSVSWYQQTPGQGLQFLFEYFSETQRNKGNFPGRFSGRQFSNSRSEMNVSTLELGDSALYLCASSLTSGAANTGELFFGEGSRLTVL.

The V gene is TRBV7-2, the J gene TRBJ1-2; 8 bases align to TRBD1. With V trimmed by 2 bases and J by 7 bases, 12 bases remained unmatched. The CDR3 loop spans 16 amino acids. The germline gives CDR1 SGHTA, CDR2 FQGNSA. Here the CDR3 reads CASSLTQGALGGGYTF. In nucleotides, the CDR3 is TGTGCCAGCAGCTTAACGCAGGGGGCGCTAGGTGGTGGCTACACCTTC. The full variable domain, rest sourced from reference TRBV7-2 and TRBJ1-2, is GAGVSQSPSNKVTEKGKDVELRCDPISGHTALYWYRQSLGQGLEFLIYFQGNSAPDKSGLPSDRFSAERTGGSVSTLTIQRTQQEDSAVYLCASSLTQGALGGGYTFGSGTRLTVV.

The gene calls are TRBV7-9 and TRBJ2-3; possible D gene TRBD1, 5 bases. The germline V gene encodes CDR1 SEHNR and CDR2 FQNEAQ (reference sequence). The CDR3 is made up of 16 amino acids. V was shortened by 0 bases and J by 0 bases, with 10 bases between the two germline ends. The CDR3, as DNA: TGTGCCAGCAGCTTAGCTTGGGGCCCTAGCACAGATACGCAGTATTTT. Encoded protein: CASSLAWGPSTDTQYF.

The V gene is TRBV3-1 (or the pseudogene TRBV3-2), the J gene TRBJ2-7; D perhaps matches TRBD1 (5 bases). This CDR3 spans 14 amino acids. Deletions cut 0 bases from V and 1 base from J, with 7 bases between. Per germline, CDR1 LGHDT and CDR2 YNNKEL (reference sequence). CDR3 residues: CASSQDQGSYEQYF. The CDR3 region has the DNA TGTGCCAGCAGCCAAGACCAGGGTTCCTACGAGCAGTACTTC.

The CDR3 nucleotides are TGTGCCAGCAGCCAATCGGGACACCTAGCCGGCTATGGCTACACCTTC. Translation gives CASSQSGHLAGYGYTF. The chain has TRBV7-2 and TRBJ1-2; D perhaps matches TRBD1 (6 bases). V lost 5 bases, J lost 4 bases, and 20 bases lay in between. CDR3 length: 16 residues. The germline V gene has CDR1 SGHTA and CDR2 FQGNSA.

This CDR3 is CASSLAGLSEAFF. The CDR3 nucleotides read TGCGCCAGCAGCTTGGCCGGTCTTTCTGAAGCTTTCTTT. V is TRBV5-1 and J is TRBJ1-1; D gene uncertain. CDR1 and CDR2 (germline): SGHRS, YFSETQ. Trimming removed 0 bases from V and 6 bases from J, with 9 bases in between. The CDR3 runs 13 residues.

V usage is TRBV7-9 and J usage is TRBJ2-1; 9 positions match TRBD2. CDR1 is SEHNR, CDR2 FQNEAQ, per germline (reference sequence). After removal of 7 bases from V and 2 bases from J, the junction contained 6 bases not matched to a gene. The CDR3 loop spans 15 amino acids. The CDR3 reads CASTVAGAPYNEQFF. In DNA, the CDR3 is TGTGCCAGCACGGTAGCGGGAGCTCCCTACAATGAGCAGTTCTTC.